Listed below are T cell receptor beta chains from one sample, sequenced in a study of blood T cell repertoires in COVID-19. Assay: immunoSEQ multiplex PCR; the TCRdb copy retains only in-frame clones and omits some. Of roughly 190,000 clones in the sample, around 90% were seen once. The specimen sequenced was peripheral blood. These receptors originate from a man aged 35-49 years with active or convalescent COVID-19. Each CDR3 is given with its conserved first and last residue. The D gene is left open where the match is weak. The size of a clone is reported for some rows only, either as once, few or many, or as a class for expanded clones.

j_call: TRBJ2-2; d_call: TRBD2; clone_size: NA; v_call: TRBV19; cdr3_nt: TGTGCCAGTAGTATAGGGACTAGAGGTACCGGGGAGCTGTTTTTT; cdr3_aa: CASSIGTRGTGELFF
j_call: TRBJ2-1; d_call: TRBD2; clone_size: NA; v_call: TRBV6-2/TRBV6-3; cdr3_nt: TGTGCCAGCAGTCCCCACCTACTAGCGGGGGGCCCGACGGATAACAATGAGCAGTTCTTC; cdr3_aa: CASSPHLLAGGPTDNNEQFF
j_call: TRBJ1-3; d_call: NA; clone_size: NA; v_call: TRBV3-1/TRBV3-2; cdr3_nt: TGTGCCAGCAGCCAAGCCAGGGCCGAACCCATATATTTT; cdr3_aa: CASSQARAEPIYF
j_call: TRBJ2-7; d_call: NA; clone_size: NA; v_call: TRBV5-6; cdr3_nt: TGTGCCAGCAGCTTGCGGGGGTCCGACGAGCAGTACTTC; cdr3_aa: CASSLRGSDEQYF
j_call: TRBJ2-7; d_call: TRBD1; clone_size: NA; v_call: TRBV24-1; cdr3_nt: TGTGCCACCAGTGCGGGACAGGGGTACGAGCAGTACTTC; cdr3_aa: CATSAGQGYEQYF
j_call: TRBJ1-1; d_call: NA; clone_size: NA; v_call: TRBV2; cdr3_nt: TGTGCCAGCAGTGGAATGACAGCCCTTGAAGCTTTCTTT; cdr3_aa: CASSGMTALEAFF
j_call: TRBJ1-2; d_call: TRBD1; clone_size: NA; v_call: TRBV29-1; cdr3_nt: TGCAGCGTTGAAGGGGACAGGGACAACTATGGCTACACCTTC; cdr3_aa: CSVEGDRDNYGYTF
j_call: TRBJ2-3; d_call: TRBD2; clone_size: NA; v_call: TRBV6-5; cdr3_nt: TGTGCCAGCAGCCTTAGCGGGAGCGTGGATACGCAGTATTTT; cdr3_aa: CASSLSGSVDTQYF
j_call: TRBJ1-1; d_call: TRBD1; clone_size: NA; v_call: TRBV19; cdr3_nt: TGTGCCAGTATCACAAGGGGGACAGGGAACACTGAAGCTTTCTTT; cdr3_aa: CASITRGTGNTEAFF
j_call: TRBJ2-3; d_call: TRBD1; clone_size: once; v_call: TRBV5-4; cdr3_nt: TGTGCCAGCAGCTTGAAAGGACAGGGGACAGATACGCAGTATTTT; cdr3_aa: CASSLKGQGTDTQYF
j_call: TRBJ2-3; d_call: TRBD2; clone_size: NA; v_call: TRBV7-2; cdr3_nt: TGTGCCAGCAGGCTGGGGGGGGGCACAGATACGCAGTATTTT; cdr3_aa: CASRLGGGTDTQYF
j_call: TRBJ1-2; d_call: TRBD1; clone_size: NA; v_call: TRBV6-2/TRBV6-3; cdr3_nt: TGTGCCAGCAGCCTCCCGGACAGGCTCTACACCTTC; cdr3_aa: CASSLPDRLYTF
j_call: TRBJ1-2; d_call: NA; clone_size: once; v_call: TRBV28; cdr3_nt: TGTGCCAGCAGTTTTCCCCAGGTCTATGGCTACACCTTC; cdr3_aa: CASSFPQVYGYTF
j_call: TRBJ2-5; d_call: NA; clone_size: NA; v_call: TRBV4-2; cdr3_nt: TGTGCCAGCAGCCGAGTGGGGGGGGGCGGAGTGGGTCAAGAGACCCAGTACTTC; cdr3_aa: CASSRVGGGGVGQETQYF
j_call: TRBJ2-3; d_call: NA; clone_size: NA; v_call: TRBV29-1; cdr3_nt: TGCAGCGTTGAACAGGGGAGGGCCACAGATACGCAGTATTTT; cdr3_aa: CSVEQGRATDTQYF
j_call: TRBJ1-1; d_call: NA; clone_size: NA; v_call: TRBV5-1; cdr3_nt: TGCGCCAGCAGTGACGCGACGGGTGTAGGCACTGAAGCTTTCTTT; cdr3_aa: CASSDATGVGTEAFF
j_call: TRBJ2-6; d_call: NA; clone_size: NA; v_call: TRBV5-4; cdr3_nt: TGTGCCAGCAGCGCCGGACAATTCTCTGGGGCCAACGTCCTGACTTTC; cdr3_aa: CASSAGQFSGANVLTF
j_call: TRBJ2-7; d_call: TRBD1; clone_size: NA; v_call: TRBV6-1; cdr3_nt: TGTGCCAGCAGCGTAGACAGGGGAGGTCTCTACGAGCAGTACTTC; cdr3_aa: CASSVDRGGLYEQYF
j_call: TRBJ2-2; d_call: TRBD1; clone_size: NA; v_call: TRBV29-1; cdr3_nt: TGCAGCGTAAGAACAGGGGCCGGGGAGCTGTTTTTT; cdr3_aa: CSVRTGAGELFF
j_call: TRBJ1-3; d_call: NA; clone_size: once; v_call: TRBV28; cdr3_nt: TGTGCCAGCAGTTTAGGACGGTGGGGGCCGAGAAACACCATATATTTT; cdr3_aa: CASSLGRWGPRNTIYF
j_call: TRBJ2-7; d_call: TRBD2; clone_size: NA; v_call: TRBV4-1; cdr3_nt: TGCGCCAGCAGCCCGACTAGCGGGGGGGTGAGCTACGAGCAGTACTTC; cdr3_aa: CASSPTSGGVSYEQYF
j_call: TRBJ2-3; d_call: TRBD2; clone_size: NA; v_call: TRBV3-1/TRBV3-2; cdr3_nt: TGTGCCAGCAGCCGGAACGCGGGGGGTGGTACAGATACGCAGTATTTT; cdr3_aa: CASSRNAGGGTDTQYF
j_call: TRBJ2-7; d_call: NA; clone_size: NA; v_call: TRBV29-1; cdr3_nt: TGCAGCGGACGGCTAGCAGATTACGAGCAGTACTTC; cdr3_aa: CSGRLADYEQYF
j_call: TRBJ1-5; d_call: TRBD1; clone_size: NA; v_call: TRBV25-1; cdr3_nt: TGTGCCAGCAGTGAGAGACAGGGGGCGGATCAGCCCCAGCATTTT; cdr3_aa: CASSERQGADQPQHF
j_call: TRBJ2-7; d_call: NA; clone_size: NA; v_call: TRBV7-2; cdr3_nt: TGTGCCAGCCGGGGAGGGGGGAGTGAGCAGTACTTC; cdr3_aa: CASRGGGSEQYF
j_call: TRBJ2-2; d_call: NA; clone_size: NA; v_call: TRBV2; cdr3_nt: TGTGCCAGCAGATCGCAGGGTTCAGCCGGGGAGCTGTTTTTT; cdr3_aa: CASRSQGSAGELFF
j_call: TRBJ2-5; d_call: TRBD1; clone_size: NA; v_call: TRBV13; cdr3_nt: TGTGCCAGCAGCTTCAGGACAGGGGGCGGAGAGACCCAGTACTTC; cdr3_aa: CASSFRTGGGETQYF
j_call: TRBJ1-6; d_call: NA; clone_size: NA; v_call: TRBV6-1; cdr3_nt: TGTGCCAGCAGTGATGTCCCAGATAATTCACCCCTCCACTTT; cdr3_aa: CASSDVPDNSPLHF
j_call: TRBJ2-3; d_call: NA; clone_size: NA; v_call: TRBV2; cdr3_nt: TGTGCCGGCCGAGGCGGGAATTCTTATAGCACAGATACGCAGTATTTT; cdr3_aa: CAGRGGNSYSTDTQYF
j_call: TRBJ2-7; d_call: NA; clone_size: NA; v_call: TRBV7-2; cdr3_nt: TGTGCCAGCAGCTTAGTCGGGGGAGACAGCCAATTCTCCTACGAGCAGTACTTC; cdr3_aa: CASSLVGGDSQFSYEQYF
j_call: TRBJ2-3; d_call: NA; clone_size: NA; v_call: TRBV7-9; cdr3_nt: TGTGCCAGCAGCTTACAGGGGTGGACAGATACGCAGTATTTT; cdr3_aa: CASSLQGWTDTQYF
j_call: TRBJ2-7; d_call: NA; clone_size: many; v_call: TRBV6-5; cdr3_nt: TGTGCCAGCAGGGCCCAGGGGCCGGTCGAGCAGTACTTC; cdr3_aa: CASRAQGPVEQYF
j_call: TRBJ1-1; d_call: TRBD1; clone_size: NA; v_call: TRBV27; cdr3_nt: TGTGCCAGCAGTTTGGACAGGGGATTGGGCACTGAAGCTTTCTTT; cdr3_aa: CASSLDRGLGTEAFF
j_call: TRBJ2-2; d_call: TRBD2; clone_size: NA; v_call: TRBV11-3; cdr3_nt: TGTGCCAGCAGCCCTATCCTAGGACTAGCGGGAGTTTCCGGGGAGCTGTTTTTT; cdr3_aa: CASSPILGLAGVSGELFF
j_call: TRBJ1-2; d_call: NA; clone_size: few; v_call: TRBV29-1; cdr3_nt: TGCAGCGTTGAAGATCAAGACAGGTCCCGATCTTCTGGGTGCACCTTC; cdr3_aa: CSVEDQDRSRSSGCTF
j_call: TRBJ2-1; d_call: TRBD2; clone_size: NA; v_call: TRBV15; cdr3_nt: TGTGCCACCAGCAGAGGGGGGGGAGAGCAGTTCTTC; cdr3_aa: CATSRGGGEQFF
j_call: TRBJ2-2; d_call: NA; clone_size: once; v_call: TRBV7-2; cdr3_nt: TGTGCCAGCAGCGTATACAGGGCGGTGAACACCGGGGAGCTGTTTTTT; cdr3_aa: CASSVYRAVNTGELFF
j_call: TRBJ1-1; d_call: NA; clone_size: NA; v_call: TRBV6-5; cdr3_nt: TGTGCCAGCAGTTACAGGGGCGCCATCATGAACACTGAAGCTTTCTTT; cdr3_aa: CASSYRGAIMNTEAFF
j_call: TRBJ1-5; d_call: NA; clone_size: once; v_call: TRBV7-2; cdr3_nt: TGTGCCAGCAGTGAAGCGGGGCCCCAGCATTTT; cdr3_aa: CASSEAGPQHF
j_call: TRBJ2-3; d_call: NA; clone_size: NA; v_call: TRBV7-9; cdr3_nt: TGTGCCAGCAGCCTAGTAGCGAGACCAGGTGGTACAGATACGCAGTATTTT; cdr3_aa: CASSLVARPGGTDTQYF